These 4 T cell receptor beta chains were all obtained from the same sample, sequenced in a study of cytomegalovirus exposure and HLA in healthy donors. The PCR employed 60 Vbeta primers together with 13 Jbeta primers. Generated by immunoSEQ multiplex PCR, the TCRdb table keeps only in-frame clones and is missing some. The sample lists approximately 150,000 clones; 77% were seen once. Specimen: PBMCs. These receptors were collected from a male donor in good health and CMV-seropositive.

This chain connects TRBV11-2 to TRBJ1-1; D remains ambiguous. Trimming cost V 5 bases and J 0 bases, with 16 bases left between them. This CDR3 is built from 16 residues. Per the germline V gene, CDR1 is SGHAT and CDR2 is FQNNGV. The CDR3 protein is CASSTRPGEMNTEAFF. For the CDR3, the DNA is TGTGCCAGCAGCACCCGGCCCGGGGAGATGAACACTGAAGCTTTCTTT.

This sequence joins TRBV9 and TRBJ2-1; a possible D gene is TRBD1 (6 bases). CDR1 and CDR2 (germline): SGDLS, YYNGEE. V was cut by 3 bases and J by 4 bases, with 8 bases left in between. The CDR3 covers 13 residues. Here the CDR3 reads CASSGTGYNEQFF. CDR3 sequence (DNA): TGTGCCAGCAGCGGTACAGGGTACAATGAGCAGTTCTTC.

This clone was picked up a small number of times. The V call is TRBV25-1, the J call TRBJ2-7; D gene unclear. Germline assignment: CDR1 MGHDK and CDR2 SYGVNS. This CDR3 region has 11 residues. Trimming pared 4 bases from V and 1 base from J, leaving 2 bases between. The CDR3 loop is CASSASYEQYF. The CDR3 bases are TGTGCCAGCAGTGCTTCCTACGAGCAGTACTTC.

This clone was found a few times. The chain uses TRBV6-5 and TRBJ1-1; 7 bases map to TRBD1. The CDR3 is 15 amino acids. V was clipped by 7 bases and J by 2 bases; unmatched bases: 10. Germline CDR1 MNHEY, CDR2 SVGAGI. The CDR3 reads CASKIQGNGNTEAFF. The CDR3 bases are TGTGCCAGCAAAATACAGGGGAACGGAAACACTGAAGCTTTCTTT.